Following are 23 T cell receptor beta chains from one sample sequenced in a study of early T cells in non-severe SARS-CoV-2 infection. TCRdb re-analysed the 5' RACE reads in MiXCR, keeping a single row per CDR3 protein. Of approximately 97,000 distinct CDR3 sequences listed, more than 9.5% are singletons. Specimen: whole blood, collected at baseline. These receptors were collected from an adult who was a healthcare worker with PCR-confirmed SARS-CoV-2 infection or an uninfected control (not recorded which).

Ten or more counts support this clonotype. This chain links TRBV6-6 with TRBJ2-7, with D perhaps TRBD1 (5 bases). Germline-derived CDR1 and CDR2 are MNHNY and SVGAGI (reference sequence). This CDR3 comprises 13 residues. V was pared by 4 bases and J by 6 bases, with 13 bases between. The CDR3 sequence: CASSFQGQGEQYF. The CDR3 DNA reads TGTGCCAGCAGTTTCCAGGGCCAAGGCGAGCAGTACTTC.

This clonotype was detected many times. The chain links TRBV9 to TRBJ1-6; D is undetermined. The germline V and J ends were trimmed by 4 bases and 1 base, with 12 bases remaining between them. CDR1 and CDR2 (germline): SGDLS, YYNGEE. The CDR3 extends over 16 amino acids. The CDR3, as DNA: TGTGCCAGCAGCTCCGAAGGAGGGTCCTATAATTCACCCCTCCACTTT. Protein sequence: CASSSEGGSYNSPLHF.

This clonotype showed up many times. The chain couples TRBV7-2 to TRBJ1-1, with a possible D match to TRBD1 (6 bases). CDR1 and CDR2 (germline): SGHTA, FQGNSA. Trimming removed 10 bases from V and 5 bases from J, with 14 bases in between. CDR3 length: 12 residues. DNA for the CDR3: TGTGCCACCAAGGGGGTGAGGACTGAAGCTTTCTTT. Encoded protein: CATKGVRTEAFF.

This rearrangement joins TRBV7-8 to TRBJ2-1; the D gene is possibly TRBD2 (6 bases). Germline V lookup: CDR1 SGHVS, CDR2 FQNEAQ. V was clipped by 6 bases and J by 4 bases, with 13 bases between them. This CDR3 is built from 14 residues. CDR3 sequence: CASSYTSFYNEQFF. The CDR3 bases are TGTGCCAGCAGTTATACTAGCTTTTACAATGAGCAGTTCTTC.

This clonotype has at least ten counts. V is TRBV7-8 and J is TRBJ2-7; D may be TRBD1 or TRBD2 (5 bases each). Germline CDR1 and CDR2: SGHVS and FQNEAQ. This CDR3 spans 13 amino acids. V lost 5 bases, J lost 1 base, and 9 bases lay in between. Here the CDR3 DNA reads TGTGCCAGCAGCATGGGACGGTCCTACGAGCAGTACTTC. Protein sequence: CASSMGRSYEQYF.

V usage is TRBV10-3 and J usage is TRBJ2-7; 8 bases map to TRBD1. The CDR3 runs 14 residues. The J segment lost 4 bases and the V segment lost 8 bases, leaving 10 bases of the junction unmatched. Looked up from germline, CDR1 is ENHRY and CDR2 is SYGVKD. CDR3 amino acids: CAISQQGAKYEQYF. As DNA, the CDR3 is TGTGCCATCTCCCAGCAGGGGGCTAAGTACGAGCAGTACTTC.

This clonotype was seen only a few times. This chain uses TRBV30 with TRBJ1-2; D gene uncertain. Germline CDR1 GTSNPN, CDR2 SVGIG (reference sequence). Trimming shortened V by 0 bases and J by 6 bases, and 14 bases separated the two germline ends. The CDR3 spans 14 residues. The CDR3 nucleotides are TGTGCCTGGAGTGTATGGTCCGGCGCGGATGGCTACACCTTC. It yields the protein CAWSVWSGADGYTF. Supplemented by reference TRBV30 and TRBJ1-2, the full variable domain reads SQTIHQWPATLVQPVGSPLSLECTVEGTSNPNLYWYRQAAGRGLQLLFYSVGIGQISSEVPQNLSASRPQDRQFILSSKKLLLSDSGFYLCAWSVWSGADGYTFGSGTRLTVV.

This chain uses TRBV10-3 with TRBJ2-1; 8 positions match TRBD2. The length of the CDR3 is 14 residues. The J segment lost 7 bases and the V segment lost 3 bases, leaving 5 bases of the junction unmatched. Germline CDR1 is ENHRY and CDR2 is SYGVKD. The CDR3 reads CAISDRAGGNEQFF. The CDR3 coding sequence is TGTGCCATCAGTGACAGGGCGGGAGGTAATGAGCAGTTCTTC.

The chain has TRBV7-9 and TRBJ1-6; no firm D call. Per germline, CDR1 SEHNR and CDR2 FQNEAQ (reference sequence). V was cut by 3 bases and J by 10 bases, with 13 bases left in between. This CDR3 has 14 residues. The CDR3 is CASSLLSEISPLHF. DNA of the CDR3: TGTGCCAGCAGCTTGTTGTCTGAGATATCACCCCTCCACTTT.

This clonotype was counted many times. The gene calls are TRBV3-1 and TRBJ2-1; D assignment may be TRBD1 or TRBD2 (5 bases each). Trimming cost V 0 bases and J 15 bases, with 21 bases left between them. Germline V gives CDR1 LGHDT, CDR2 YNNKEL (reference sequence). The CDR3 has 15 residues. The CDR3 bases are TGTGCCAGCAGCCAAGAAGGCCAGGGAGTCGAGCAGCGGTTCTTC. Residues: CASSQEGQGVEQRFF.

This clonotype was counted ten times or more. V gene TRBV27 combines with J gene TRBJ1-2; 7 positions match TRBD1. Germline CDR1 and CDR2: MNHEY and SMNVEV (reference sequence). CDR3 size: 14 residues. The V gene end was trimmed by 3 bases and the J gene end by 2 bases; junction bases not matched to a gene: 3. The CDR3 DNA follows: TGTGCCAGCAGTTTTGACAGGGTAAACTATGGCTACACCTTC. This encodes CASSFDRVNYGYTF.

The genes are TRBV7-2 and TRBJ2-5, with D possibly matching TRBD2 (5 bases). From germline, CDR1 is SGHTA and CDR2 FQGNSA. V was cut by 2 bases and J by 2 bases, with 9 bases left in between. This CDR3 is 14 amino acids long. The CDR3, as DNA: TGTGCCAGCAGCTTACAGCGGAGTCAAGAGACCCAGTACTTC. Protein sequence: CASSLQRSQETQYF.

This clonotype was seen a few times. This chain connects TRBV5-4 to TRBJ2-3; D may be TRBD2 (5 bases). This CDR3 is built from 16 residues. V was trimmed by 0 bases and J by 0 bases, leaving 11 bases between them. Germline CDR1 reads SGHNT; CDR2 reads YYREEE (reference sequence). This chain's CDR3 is CASSLAPGGSTDTQYF. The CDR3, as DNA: TGTGCCAGCAGCTTGGCCCCAGGAGGAAGCACAGATACGCAGTATTTT.

CDR3 sequence reads: CASTWGIGDSNQPQHF. DNA for the CDR3: TGTGCCAGCACCTGGGGCATCGGGGATAGCAATCAGCCCCAGCATTTT. This chain uses TRBV7-2 with TRBJ1-5, with D possibly TRBD1 on 5 matching bases. The CDR3 loop spans 16 amino acids. V was cut by 7 bases and J by 0 bases, with 16 bases left in between. Looked up from germline, CDR1 is SGHTA and CDR2 is FQGNSA.

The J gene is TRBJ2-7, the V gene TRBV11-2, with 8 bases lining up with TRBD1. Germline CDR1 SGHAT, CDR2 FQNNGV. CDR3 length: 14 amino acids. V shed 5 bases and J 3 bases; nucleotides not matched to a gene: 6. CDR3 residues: CASSQGQVGYEQYF. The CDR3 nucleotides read TGTGCCAGCAGCCAGGGACAGGTGGGCTACGAGCAGTACTTC.

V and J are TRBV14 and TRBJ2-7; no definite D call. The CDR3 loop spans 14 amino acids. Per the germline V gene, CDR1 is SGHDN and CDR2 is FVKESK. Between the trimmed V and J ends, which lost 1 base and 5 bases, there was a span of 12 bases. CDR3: CASSQGFLRHEQYF. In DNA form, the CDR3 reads TGTGCCAGCAGCCAAGGATTCCTTCGCCACGAGCAGTACTTC.

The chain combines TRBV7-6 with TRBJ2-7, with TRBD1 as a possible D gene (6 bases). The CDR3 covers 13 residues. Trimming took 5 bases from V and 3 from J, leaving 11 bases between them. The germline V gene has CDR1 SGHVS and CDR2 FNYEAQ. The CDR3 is CASSPRGVYEQYF. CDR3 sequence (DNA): TGTGCCAGCAGCCCCAGGGGAGTCTACGAGCAGTACTTC.

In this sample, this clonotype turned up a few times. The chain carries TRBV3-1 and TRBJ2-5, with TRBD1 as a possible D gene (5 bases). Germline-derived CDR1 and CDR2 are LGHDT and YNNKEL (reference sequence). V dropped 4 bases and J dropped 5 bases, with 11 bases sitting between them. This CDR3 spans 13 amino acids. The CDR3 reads CASSPQDLETQYF. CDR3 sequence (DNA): TGTGCCAGCAGCCCACAGGATTTGGAGACCCAGTACTTC.

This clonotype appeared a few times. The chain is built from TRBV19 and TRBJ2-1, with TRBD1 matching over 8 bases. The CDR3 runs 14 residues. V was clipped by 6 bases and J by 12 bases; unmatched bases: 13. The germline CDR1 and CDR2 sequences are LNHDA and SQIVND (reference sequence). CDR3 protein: CASSLTGELRGQFF. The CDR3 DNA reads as TGTGCCAGTAGCTTGACAGGGGAGTTACGCGGGCAGTTCTTC.

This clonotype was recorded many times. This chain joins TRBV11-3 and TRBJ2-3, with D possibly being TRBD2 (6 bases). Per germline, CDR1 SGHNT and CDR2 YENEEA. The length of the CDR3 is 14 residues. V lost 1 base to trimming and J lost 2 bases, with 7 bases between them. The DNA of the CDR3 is TGTGCCAGCAGCTTAGCGGGGGACACAGATACGCAGTATTTT. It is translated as CASSLAGDTDTQYF.

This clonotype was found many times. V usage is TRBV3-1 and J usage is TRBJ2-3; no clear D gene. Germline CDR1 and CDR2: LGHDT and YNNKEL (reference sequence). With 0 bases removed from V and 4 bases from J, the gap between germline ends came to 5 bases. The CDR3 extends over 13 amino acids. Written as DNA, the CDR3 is TGTGCCAGCAGCCAAGATGGGGCAGATACGCAGTATTTT. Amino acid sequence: CASSQDGADTQYF.

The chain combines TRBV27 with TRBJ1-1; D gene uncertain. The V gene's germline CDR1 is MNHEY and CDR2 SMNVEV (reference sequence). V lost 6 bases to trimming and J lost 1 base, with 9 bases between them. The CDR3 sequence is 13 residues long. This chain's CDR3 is CASRQISNTEAFF. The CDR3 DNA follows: TGTGCCAGCAGACAGATCTCGAACACTGAAGCTTTCTTT.

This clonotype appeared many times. The CDR3, as DNA: TGCAGGGGGGACTCAGCTCTCAATGAGCAGTTCTTC. Translation gives CRGDSALNEQFF. The chain links TRBV29-1 to TRBJ2-1; D is perhaps TRBD2 (6 bases). In germline, CDR1 is SQVTM, CDR2 ANQGSEA. This CDR3 comprises 12 residues.